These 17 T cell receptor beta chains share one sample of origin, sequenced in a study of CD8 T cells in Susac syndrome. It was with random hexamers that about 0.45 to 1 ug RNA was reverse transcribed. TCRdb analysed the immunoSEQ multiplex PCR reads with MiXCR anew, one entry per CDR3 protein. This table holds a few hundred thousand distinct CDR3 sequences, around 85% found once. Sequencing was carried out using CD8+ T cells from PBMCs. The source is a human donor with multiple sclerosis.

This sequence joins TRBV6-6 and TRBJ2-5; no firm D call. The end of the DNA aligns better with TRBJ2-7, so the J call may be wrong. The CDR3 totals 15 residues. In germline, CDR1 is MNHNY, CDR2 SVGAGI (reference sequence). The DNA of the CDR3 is TGTGCCAGCAGTTACCCGCTCCGGACGGTTGACGAGCAGTACTTC. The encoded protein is CASSYPLRTVDEQYF.

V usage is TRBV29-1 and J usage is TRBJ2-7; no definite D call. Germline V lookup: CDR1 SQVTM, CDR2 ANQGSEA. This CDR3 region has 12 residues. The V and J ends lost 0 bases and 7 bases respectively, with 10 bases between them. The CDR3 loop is CSVEDLWDEQYF. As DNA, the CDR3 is TGCAGCGTTGAAGATCTGTGGGATGAGCAGTACTTC.

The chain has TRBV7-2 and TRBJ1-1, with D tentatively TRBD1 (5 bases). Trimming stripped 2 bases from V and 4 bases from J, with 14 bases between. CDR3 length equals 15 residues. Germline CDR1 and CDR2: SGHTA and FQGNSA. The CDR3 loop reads CASSLLGEESTEAFF. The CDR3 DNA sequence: TGTGCCAGCAGCTTACTGGGGGAGGAGAGCACTGAAGCTTTCTTT.

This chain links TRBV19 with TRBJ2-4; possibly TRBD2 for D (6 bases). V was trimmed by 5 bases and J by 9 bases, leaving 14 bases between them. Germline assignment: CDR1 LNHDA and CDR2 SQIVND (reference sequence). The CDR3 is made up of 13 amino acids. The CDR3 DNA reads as TGTGCCAGTAGTGGAGGGCGCGAGGGCATTCAGTACTTC. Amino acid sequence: CASSGGREGIQYF.

Written as DNA, the CDR3 is TGTGCCAGCAGCTTTTCACAGGGGGCCCTCGATGGCTACACCTTC. Translated: CASSFSQGALDGYTF. This sequence joins TRBV5-5 and TRBJ1-2; 9 bases map to TRBD1. Trimming cost V 2 bases and J 6 bases; bases outside gene matches: 8. Germline lookup yields CDR1 SGHKS and CDR2 YYEKEE (reference sequence). The CDR3 has 15 residues.

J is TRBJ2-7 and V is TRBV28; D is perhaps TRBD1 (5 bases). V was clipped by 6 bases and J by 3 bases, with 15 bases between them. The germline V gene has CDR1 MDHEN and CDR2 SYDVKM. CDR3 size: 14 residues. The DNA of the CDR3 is TGTGCCAGCAGCGTCGCGGCAGGGTACTACGAGCAGTACTTC. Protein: CASSVAAGYYEQYF.

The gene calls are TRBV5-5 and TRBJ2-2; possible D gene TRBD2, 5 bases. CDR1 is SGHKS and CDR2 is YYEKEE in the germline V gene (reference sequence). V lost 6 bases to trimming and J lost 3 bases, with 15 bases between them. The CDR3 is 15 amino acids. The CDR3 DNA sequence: TGTGCCAGCACCCCCCCGGAGGCAGACACCGGGGAGCTGTTTTTT. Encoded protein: CASTPPEADTGELFF.

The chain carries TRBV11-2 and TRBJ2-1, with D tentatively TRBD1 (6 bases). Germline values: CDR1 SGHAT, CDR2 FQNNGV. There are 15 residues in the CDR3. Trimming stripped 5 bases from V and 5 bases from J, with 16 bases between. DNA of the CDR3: TGTGCCAGCAGCCTGGGGGCGAACGAACACAATGAGCAGTTCTTC. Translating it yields CASSLGANEHNEQFF.

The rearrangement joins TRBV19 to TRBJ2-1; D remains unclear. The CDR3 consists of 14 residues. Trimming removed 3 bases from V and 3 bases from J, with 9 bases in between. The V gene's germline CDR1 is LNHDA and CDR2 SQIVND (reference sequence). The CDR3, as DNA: TGTGCCAGTAGTATTGGTGGGGACTACAATGAGCAGTTCTTC. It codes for CASSIGGDYNEQFF.

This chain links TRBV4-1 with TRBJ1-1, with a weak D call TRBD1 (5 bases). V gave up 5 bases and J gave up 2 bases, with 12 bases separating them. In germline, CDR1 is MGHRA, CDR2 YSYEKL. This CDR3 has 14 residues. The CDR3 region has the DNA TGCGCCAGCAGCGTACGAGGGGCCAACACTGAAGCTTTCTTT. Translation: CASSVRGANTEAFF.

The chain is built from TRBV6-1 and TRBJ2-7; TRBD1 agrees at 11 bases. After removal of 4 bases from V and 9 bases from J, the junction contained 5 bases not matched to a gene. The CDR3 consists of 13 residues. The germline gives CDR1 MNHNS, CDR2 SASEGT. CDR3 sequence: CASSVGQGGWQYF. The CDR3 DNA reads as TGTGCCAGCAGTGTGGGACAGGGGGGCTGGCAGTACTTC.

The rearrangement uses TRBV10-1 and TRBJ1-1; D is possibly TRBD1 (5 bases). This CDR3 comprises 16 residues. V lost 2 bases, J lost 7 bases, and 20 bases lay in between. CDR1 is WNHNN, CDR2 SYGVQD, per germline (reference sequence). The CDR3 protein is CASSEMTMGPVDEAFF. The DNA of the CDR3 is TGCGCCAGCAGTGAGATGACCATGGGGCCCGTTGATGAAGCTTTCTTT.

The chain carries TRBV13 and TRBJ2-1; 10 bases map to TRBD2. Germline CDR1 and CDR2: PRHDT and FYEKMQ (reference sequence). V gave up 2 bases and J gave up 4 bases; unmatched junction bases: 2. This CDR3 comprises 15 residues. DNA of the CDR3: TGTGCCAGCAGCTTACAACTAGCGGGGTACAATGAGCAGTTCTTC. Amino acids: CASSLQLAGYNEQFF.

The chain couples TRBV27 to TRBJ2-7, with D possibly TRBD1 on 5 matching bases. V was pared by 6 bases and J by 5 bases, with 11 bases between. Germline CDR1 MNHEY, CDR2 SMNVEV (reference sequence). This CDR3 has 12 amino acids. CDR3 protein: CASRGHVDEQYF. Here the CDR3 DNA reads TGTGCCAGCAGGGGGCATGTCGACGAGCAGTACTTC.

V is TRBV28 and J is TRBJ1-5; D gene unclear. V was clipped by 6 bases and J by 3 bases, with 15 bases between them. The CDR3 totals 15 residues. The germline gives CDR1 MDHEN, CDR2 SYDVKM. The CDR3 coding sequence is TGTGCCAGCAGCTCCTTAGAGTCGGTCAATCAGCCCCAGCATTTT. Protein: CASSSLESVNQPQHF. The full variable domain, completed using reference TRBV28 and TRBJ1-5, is DVKVTQSSRYLVKRTGEKVFLECVQDMDHENMFWYRQDPGLGLRLIYFSYDVKMKEKGDIPEGYSVSREKKERFSLILESASTNQTSMYLCASSSLESVNQPQHFGDGTRLSIL.

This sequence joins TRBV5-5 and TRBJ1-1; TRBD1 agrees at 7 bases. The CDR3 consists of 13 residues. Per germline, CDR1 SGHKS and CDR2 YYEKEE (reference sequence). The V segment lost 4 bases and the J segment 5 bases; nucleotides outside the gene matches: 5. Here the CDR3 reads CASSTIQGTEAFF. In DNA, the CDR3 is TGTGCCAGCAGCACAATACAGGGGACTGAAGCTTTCTTT.

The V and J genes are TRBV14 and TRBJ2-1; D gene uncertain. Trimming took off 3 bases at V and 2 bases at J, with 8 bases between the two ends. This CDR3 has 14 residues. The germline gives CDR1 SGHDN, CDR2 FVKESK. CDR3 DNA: TGTGCCAGCAGCCATCAGGACCCCTACAATGAGCAGTTCTTC. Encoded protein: CASSHQDPYNEQFF. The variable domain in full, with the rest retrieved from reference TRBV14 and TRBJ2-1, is EAGVTQFPSHSVIEKGQTVTLRCDPISGHDNLYWYRRVMGKEIKFLLHFVKESKQDESGMPNNRFLAERTGGTYSTLKVQPAELEDSGVYFCASSHQDPYNEQFFGPGTRLTVL.